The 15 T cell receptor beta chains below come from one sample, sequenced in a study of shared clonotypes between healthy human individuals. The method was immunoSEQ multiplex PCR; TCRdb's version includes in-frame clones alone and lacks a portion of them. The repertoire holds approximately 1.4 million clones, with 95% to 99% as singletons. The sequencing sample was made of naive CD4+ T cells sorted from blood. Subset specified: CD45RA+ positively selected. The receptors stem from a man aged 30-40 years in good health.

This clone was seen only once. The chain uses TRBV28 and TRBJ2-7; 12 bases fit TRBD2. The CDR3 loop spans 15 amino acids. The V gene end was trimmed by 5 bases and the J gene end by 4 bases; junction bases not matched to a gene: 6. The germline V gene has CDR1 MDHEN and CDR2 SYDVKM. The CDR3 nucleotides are TGTGCCAGCAGTGCGGCTAGCGGGAGGGCTTACGAGCAGTACTTC. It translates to CASSAASGRAYEQYF.

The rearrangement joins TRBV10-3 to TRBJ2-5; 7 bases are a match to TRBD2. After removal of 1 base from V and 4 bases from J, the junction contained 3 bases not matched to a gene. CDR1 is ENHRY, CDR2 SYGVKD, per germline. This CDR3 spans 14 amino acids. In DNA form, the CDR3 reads TGTGCCATCAGTGAGTTGTTAGCGGGAGAGACCCAGTACTTC. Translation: CAISELLAGETQYF.

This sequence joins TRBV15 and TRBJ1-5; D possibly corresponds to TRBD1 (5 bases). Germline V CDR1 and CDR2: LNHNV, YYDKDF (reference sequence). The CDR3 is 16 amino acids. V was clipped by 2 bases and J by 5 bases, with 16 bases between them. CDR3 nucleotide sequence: TGTGCCACCAGCAGAACACTACAGGAAAGGGATCAGCCCCAGCATTTT. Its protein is CATSRTLQERDQPQHF.

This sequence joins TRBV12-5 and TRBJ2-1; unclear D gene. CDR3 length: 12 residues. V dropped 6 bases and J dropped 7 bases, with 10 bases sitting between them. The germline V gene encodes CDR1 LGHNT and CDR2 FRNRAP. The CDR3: CASGAVGNEQFF. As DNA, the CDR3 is TGTGCTAGTGGGGCCGTCGGGAATGAGCAGTTCTTC.

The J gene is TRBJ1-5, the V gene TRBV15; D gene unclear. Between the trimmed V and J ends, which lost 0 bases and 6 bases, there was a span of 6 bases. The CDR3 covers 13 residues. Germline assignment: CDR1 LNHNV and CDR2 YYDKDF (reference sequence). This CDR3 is CATSRERVQPQHF. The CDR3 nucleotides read TGTGCCACCAGCAGAGAAAGGGTTCAGCCCCAGCATTTT.

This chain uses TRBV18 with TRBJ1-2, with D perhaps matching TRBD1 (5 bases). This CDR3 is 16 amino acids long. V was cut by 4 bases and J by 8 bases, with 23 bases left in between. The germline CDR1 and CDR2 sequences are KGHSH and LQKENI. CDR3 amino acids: CASSRAVSGLESGYTF. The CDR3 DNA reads TGTGCCAGCTCACGTGCCGTTTCGGGACTAGAAAGCGGCTACACCTTC. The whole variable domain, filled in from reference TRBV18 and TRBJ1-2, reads NAGVMQNPRHLVRRRGQEARLRCSPMKGHSHVYWYRQLPEEGLKFMVYLQKENIIDESGMPKERFSAEFPKEGPSILRIQQVVRGDSAAYFCASSRAVSGLESGYTFGSGTRLTVV.

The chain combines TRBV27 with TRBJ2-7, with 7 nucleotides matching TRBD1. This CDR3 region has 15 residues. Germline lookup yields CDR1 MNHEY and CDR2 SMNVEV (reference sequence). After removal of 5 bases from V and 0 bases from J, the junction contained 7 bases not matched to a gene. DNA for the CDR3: TGTGCCAGCAGTACGAGGACAGGAGACTCCTACGAGCAGTACTTC. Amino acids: CASSTRTGDSYEQYF.

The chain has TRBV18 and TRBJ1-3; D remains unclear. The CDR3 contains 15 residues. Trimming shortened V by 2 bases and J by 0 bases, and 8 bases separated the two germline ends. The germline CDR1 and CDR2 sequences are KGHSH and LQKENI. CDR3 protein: CASSPAGLSGNTIYF. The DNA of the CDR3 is TGTGCCAGCTCACCAGCAGGACTCTCTGGAAACACCATATATTTT. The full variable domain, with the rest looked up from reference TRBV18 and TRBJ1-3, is NAGVMQNPRHLVRRRGQEARLRCSPMKGHSHVYWYRQLPEEGLKFMVYLQKENIIDESGMPKERFSAEFPKEGPSILRIQQVVRGDSAAYFCASSPAGLSGNTIYFGEGSWLTVV.

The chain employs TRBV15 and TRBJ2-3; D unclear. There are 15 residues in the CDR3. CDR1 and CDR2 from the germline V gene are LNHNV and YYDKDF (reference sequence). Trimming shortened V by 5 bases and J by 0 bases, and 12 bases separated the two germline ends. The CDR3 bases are TGTGCCACCAGCGAAGACACTCATAGCACAGATACGCAGTATTTT. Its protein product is CATSEDTHSTDTQYF.

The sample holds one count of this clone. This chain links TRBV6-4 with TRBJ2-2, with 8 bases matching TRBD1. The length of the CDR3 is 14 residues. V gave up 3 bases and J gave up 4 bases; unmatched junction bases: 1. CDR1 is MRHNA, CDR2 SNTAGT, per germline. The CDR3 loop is CASSEQGATGELFF. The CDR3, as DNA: TGTGCCAGCAGTGAGCAGGGGGCCACCGGGGAGCTGTTTTTT.

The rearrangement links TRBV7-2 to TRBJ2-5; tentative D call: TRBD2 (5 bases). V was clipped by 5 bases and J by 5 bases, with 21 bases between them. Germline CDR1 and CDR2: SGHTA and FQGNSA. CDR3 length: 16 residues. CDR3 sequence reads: CASSLSNTGLLETQYF. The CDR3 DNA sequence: TGTGCCAGCAGCCTATCCAACACGGGGTTACTGGAGACCCAGTACTTC.

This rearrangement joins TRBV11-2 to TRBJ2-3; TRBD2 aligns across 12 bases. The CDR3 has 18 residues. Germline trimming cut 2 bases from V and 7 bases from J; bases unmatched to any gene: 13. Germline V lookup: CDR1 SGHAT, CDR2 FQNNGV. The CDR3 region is CASSLNLGASGRGYTQYF. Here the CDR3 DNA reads TGTGCCAGCAGCTTAAACCTCGGGGCTAGCGGGAGGGGGTATACGCAGTATTTT. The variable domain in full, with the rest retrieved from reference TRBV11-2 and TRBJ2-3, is EAGVAQSPRYKIIEKRQSVAFWCNPISGHATLYWYQQILGQGPKLLIQFQNNGVVDDSQLPKDRFSAERLKGVDSTLKIQPAKLEDSAVYLCASSLNLGASGRGYTQYFGPGTRLTVL.

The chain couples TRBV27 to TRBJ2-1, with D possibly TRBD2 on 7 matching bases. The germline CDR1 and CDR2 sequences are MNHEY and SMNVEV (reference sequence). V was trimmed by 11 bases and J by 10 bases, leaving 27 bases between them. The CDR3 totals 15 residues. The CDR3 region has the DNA TGTGCCTCCAACCTACGACGTGTTGGGGGGGGCGAGCAGTTCTTC. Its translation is CASNLRRVGGGEQFF.

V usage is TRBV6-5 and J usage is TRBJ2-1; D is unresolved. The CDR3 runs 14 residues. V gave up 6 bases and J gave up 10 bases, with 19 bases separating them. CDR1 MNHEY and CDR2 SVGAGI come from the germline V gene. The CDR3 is CASRLLSSSREQFF. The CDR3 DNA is TGTGCCAGCAGGCTACTCTCCTCCTCCCGGGAGCAGTTCTTC.

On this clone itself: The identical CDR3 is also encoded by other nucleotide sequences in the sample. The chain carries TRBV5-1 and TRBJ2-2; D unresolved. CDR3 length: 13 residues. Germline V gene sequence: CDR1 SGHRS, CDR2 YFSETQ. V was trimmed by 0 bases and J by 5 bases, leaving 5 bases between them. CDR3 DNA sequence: TGCGCCAGCAGCTTGGGGCCGACCGGGGAGCTGTTTTTT. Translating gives CASSLGPTGELFF.